The sequence of this TCR beta chain was determined in a study of cytomegalovirus exposure and HLA in healthy donors (dated by TCRdb to 2017 to 2019). With respect to the entire study: According to a later analysis, one platform produced both the 110 or so validation repertoires and the roughly 660 repertoires of the first cohort. A separate validation cohort of over a hundred different subjects was used in addition to the approximately 640-subject first cohort. To predict cytomegalovirus infection status, the study brought together high-throughput TCR immunosequencing, statistical association of individual TCRs with disease status, and machine learning. The aim of the study was to test whether cataloging public T cell receptors could identify signatures of past pathogen exposure.

Libraries were prepared through the immunoSEQ multiplex PCR assay. The original methods were these. A statistical classification framework was developed to diagnose cytomegalovirus status using the catalog of TCR beta chain sequences. What TCRdb holds here is the immuneACCESS table cut down to in-frame rearrangements. Part of the clones is not present; checked against another copy, under half of the missing clones reflect an unresolved V gene, and the others are unexplained. Clonal size and the V and J genes are those of that table, whereas D and trimming came from the DNA. For this sample the table gives about 160,000 clones, of which 70% to 90% were detected only once. The ten largest clones add up to 2% to 2.5% of the sample. The donors belonged to the validation cohort of around 110 subjects, which was separate from the roughly 680-subject first cohort. This clone was counted a single time. What antigen it recognizes has not been identified. Base qualities are not at hand, and no much larger clone is one base apart.

Study-level results and caveats: It was suggested by the authors that the approach could potentially be generalized to other disease states and immunological phenotypes. Cytomegalovirus status was reported to be diagnosed by the classifier with high specificity and sensitivity in both the original and validation cohorts. In vitro tests confirmed that a few of the cytomegalovirus-associated TCR beta chains recognize cytomegalovirus antigens. A later analysis had no HLA typing for the validation cohort, so co-occurrence there was scored across all 120 repertoires. In a later analysis, TCRs clustered in the first cohort were found to also tend to co-occur in the approximately 110 validation repertoires, with approximately 95% of cluster scores above 0. The study listed approximately 150 TCR beta chains as associated with cytomegalovirus. Across donors, most TCR sequences were observed very rarely, whereas some public TCRs were present in many individuals.

This TCR derives from a woman in her late teens or twenties in good health and CMV-seronegative. Sequencing was carried out using PBMCs.

The DNA sequence reads TGTGCCAGCAGCTTGACCGGGACAGGGGTCGCGGATAGCAATCAGCCCCAGCATTTT. The resulting protein is CASSLTGTGVADSNQPQHF. The chain uses TRBV5-6 and TRBJ1-5; TRBD1 agrees with 10 junctional bases. Clipping removes 1 base from V and 0 bases from J, with 10 as the unmatched junction base count. The germline V gene encodes CDR1 SGHDT and CDR2 YYEEEE. From the cysteine through the phenylalanine, the CDR3 covers 19 amino acids. The only DNA kept is the CDR3, 57 bases in frame from the first base.